This TCR beta chain was identified in a study of CD8+ T cells in alopecia areata. Turning to the study itself: Treated patients were dosed with oral tofacitinib, taking 5 to 10 mg twice daily.

This clone was counted a few times. Per germline, CDR1 MDHEN and CDR2 SYDVKM. V was clipped by 7 bases and J by 10 bases; unmatched bases: 10. CDR3 size: 13 residues. Investigators isolated RNA and reverse transcribed it into cDNA to act as the sequencing template. Sequencing used immunoSEQ multiplex PCR; TCRdb keeps in-frame clones, though not all of them. The repertoire consists of roughly 200,000 clones, with 63% occurring once and the leading ten covering more than 1.5%. The chain couples TRBV28 to TRBJ1-1, with 9 bases lining up with TRBD1. This specimen consisted of CD4+ T cells sorted from blood, obtained at week 0. This TCR derives from a human donor with alopecia areata. The CDR3 reads CASIRDRARGAFF. DNA for the CDR3: TGTGCCAGCATCCGGGACAGGGCCCGGGGAGCTTTCTTT.